This TCR beta chain was sequenced in a study of blood T cell repertoires in COVID-19. This CDR3 comprises 15 residues. In germline, CDR1 is MGHRA, CDR2 YSYEKL. Concerning this clone: One end of the junction does not line up with germline, which may come from a read error.

The data were produced by immunoSEQ multiplex PCR, yet TCRdb's version contains in-frame clones alone and is incomplete. In the table there are more than 15,000 clones, approximately 88% of which are singletons. The genes are TRBV4-1 and TRBJ1-5; no reliable D call. Sequenced: peripheral blood. The clonotype comes from a man in his sixties with acute or convalescent COVID-19. The CDR3 region is CASSQVQAGNRPQHF. The CDR3, as DNA: TGCGCCAGCAGCCAAGTTCAGGCGGGCAATCGGCCCCAGCATTTT.